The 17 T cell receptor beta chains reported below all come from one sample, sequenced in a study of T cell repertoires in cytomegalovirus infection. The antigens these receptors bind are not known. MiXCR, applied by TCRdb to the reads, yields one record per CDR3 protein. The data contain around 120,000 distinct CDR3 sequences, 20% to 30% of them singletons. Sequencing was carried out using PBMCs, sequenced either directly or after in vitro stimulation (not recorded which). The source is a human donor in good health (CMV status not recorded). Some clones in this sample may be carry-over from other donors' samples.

CDR3 sequence reads: CASSDGTSGIYNEQFF. Here the CDR3 DNA reads TGTGCCAGCAGTGACGGGACTAGCGGGATATACAATGAGCAGTTCTTC. The chain links TRBV27 to TRBJ2-1, with TRBD2 identical over 13 bases. V shed 5 bases and J 4 bases; nucleotides not matched to a gene: 5. This CDR3 comprises 16 residues. Germline-derived CDR1 and CDR2 are MNHEY and SMNVEV (reference sequence).

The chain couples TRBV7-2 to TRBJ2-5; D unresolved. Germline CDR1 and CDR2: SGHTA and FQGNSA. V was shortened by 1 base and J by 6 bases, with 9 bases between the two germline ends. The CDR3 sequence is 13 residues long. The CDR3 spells CASSLGHSQTQYF. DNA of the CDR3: TGTGCCAGCAGCTTAGGACACTCCCAGACCCAGTACTTC.

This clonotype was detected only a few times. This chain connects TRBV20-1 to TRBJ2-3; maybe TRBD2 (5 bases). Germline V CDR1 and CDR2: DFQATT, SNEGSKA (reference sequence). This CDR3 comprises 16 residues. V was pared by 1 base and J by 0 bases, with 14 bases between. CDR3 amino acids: CSARGSGRASTDTQYF. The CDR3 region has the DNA TGCAGTGCTAGAGGCAGCGGTCGTGCTAGCACAGATACGCAGTATTTT.

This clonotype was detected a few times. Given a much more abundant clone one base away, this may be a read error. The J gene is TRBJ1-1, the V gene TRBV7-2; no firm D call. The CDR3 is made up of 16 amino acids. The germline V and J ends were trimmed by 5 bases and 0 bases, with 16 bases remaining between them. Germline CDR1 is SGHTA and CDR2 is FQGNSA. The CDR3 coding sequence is TGTGCCAGCAGCCCCCACGGGATAGGCATGAACACTGAAGCTTTCTTT. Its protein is CASSPHGIGMNTEAFF.

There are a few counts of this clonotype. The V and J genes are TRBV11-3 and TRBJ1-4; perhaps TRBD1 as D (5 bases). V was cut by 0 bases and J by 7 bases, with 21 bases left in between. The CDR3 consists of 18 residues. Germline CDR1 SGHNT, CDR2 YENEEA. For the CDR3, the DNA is TGTGCCAGCAGCTTAGATGACGGGACTCAACTTATCGCTGAAAAACTGTTTTTT. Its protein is CASSLDDGTQLIAEKLFF.

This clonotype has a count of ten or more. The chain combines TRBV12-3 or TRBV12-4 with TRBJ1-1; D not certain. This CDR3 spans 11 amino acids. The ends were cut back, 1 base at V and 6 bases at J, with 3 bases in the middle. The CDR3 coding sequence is TGTGCCAGCAGTTTAGAAGCTGAAGCTTTCTTT. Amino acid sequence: CASSLEAEAFF.

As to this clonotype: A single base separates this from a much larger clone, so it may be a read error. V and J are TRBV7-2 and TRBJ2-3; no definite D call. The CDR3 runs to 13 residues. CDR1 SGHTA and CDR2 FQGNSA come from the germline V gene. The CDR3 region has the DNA TGTGCCCGCAGCTTGCTAAGAGGAGATACGCAGTATTTT. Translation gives CARSLLRGDTQYF.

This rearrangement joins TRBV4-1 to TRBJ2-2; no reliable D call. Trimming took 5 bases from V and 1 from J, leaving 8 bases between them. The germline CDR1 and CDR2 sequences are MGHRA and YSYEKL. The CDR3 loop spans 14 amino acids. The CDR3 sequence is CASSYQGNTGELFF. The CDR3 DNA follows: TGCGCCAGCAGCTATCAAGGGAACACCGGGGAGCTGTTTTTT.

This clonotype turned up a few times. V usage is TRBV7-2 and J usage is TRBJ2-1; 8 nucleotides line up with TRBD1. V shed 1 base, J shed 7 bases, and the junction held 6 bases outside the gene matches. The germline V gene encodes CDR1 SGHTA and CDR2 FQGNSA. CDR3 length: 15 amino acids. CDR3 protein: CASSLVGQGRNEQFF. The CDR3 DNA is TGTGCCAGCAGCTTAGTTGGACAGGGTCGGAATGAGCAGTTCTTC.

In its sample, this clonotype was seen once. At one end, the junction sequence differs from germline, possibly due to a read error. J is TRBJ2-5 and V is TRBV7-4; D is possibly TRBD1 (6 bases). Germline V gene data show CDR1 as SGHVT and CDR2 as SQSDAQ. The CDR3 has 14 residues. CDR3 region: CTSSLSGAQETQYF. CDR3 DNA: TGTACCAGCAGCTTATCAGGGGCCCAAGAGACCCAGTACTTC.

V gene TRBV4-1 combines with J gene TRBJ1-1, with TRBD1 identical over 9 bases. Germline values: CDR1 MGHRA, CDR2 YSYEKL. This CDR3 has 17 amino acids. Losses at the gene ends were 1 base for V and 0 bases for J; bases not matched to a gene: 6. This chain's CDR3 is CASSQVGQGLMNTEAFF. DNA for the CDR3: TGCGCCAGCAGCCAAGTGGGACAGGGCCTAATGAACACTGAAGCTTTCTTT.

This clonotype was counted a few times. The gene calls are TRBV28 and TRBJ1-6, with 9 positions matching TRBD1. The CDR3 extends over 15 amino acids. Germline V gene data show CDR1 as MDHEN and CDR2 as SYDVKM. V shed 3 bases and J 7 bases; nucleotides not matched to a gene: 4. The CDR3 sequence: CASSFQTGGNSPLHF. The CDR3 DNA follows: TGTGCCAGCAGTTTCCAGACAGGGGGGAATTCACCCCTCCACTTT. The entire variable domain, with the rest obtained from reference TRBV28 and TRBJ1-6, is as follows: DVKVTQSSRYLVKRTGEKVFLECVQDMDHENMFWYRQDPGLGLRLIYFSYDVKMKEKGDIPEGYSVSREKKERFSLILESASTNQTSMYLCASSFQTGGNSPLHFGNGTRLTVT.

Here the CDR3 DNA reads TGTGCCAGTACCCTCGAACAGGGCTATAATTCACCCCTCCACTTT. This sequence encodes CASTLEQGYNSPLHF. The chain employs TRBV19 and TRBJ1-6; maybe TRBD1 (6 bases). This CDR3 is built from 15 residues. Germline CDR1 and CDR2: LNHDA and SQIVND (reference sequence). V was pared by 7 bases and J by 3 bases, with 13 bases between. The full variable domain, rest sourced from reference TRBV19 and TRBJ1-6, is DGGITQSPKYLFRKEGQNVTLSCEQNLNHDAMYWYRQDPGQGLRLIYYSQIVNDFQKGDIAEGYSVSREKKESFPLTVTSAQKNPTAFYLCASTLEQGYNSPLHFGNGTRLTVT.

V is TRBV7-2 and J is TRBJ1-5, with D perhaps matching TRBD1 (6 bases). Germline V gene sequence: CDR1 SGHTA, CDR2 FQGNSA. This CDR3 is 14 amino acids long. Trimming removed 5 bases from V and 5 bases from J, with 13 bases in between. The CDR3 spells CASSGGGRDQPQHF. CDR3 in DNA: TGTGCCAGCAGCGGGGGGGGCCGGGATCAGCCCCAGCATTTT.

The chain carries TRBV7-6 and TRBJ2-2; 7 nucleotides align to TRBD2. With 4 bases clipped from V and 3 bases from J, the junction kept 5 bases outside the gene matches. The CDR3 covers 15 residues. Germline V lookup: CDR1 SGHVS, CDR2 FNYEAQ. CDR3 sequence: CASSSKAGYTGELFF. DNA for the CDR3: TGTGCCAGCAGCTCCAAAGCGGGATACACCGGGGAGCTGTTTTTT.

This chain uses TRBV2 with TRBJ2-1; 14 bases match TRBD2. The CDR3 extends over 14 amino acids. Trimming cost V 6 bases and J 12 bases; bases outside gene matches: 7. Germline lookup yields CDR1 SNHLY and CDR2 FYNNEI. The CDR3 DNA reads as TGTGCCAGCAGCGGCGGGACTAGCGGGAGTTGGCAGTTCTTC. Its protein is CASSGGTSGSWQFF.

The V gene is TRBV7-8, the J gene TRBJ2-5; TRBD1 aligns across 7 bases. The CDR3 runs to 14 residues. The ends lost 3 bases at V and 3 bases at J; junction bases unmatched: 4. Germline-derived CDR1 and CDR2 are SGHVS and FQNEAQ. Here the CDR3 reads CASSFPQGEETQYF. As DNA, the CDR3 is TGTGCCAGCAGCTTTCCCCAGGGGGAAGAGACCCAGTACTTC.